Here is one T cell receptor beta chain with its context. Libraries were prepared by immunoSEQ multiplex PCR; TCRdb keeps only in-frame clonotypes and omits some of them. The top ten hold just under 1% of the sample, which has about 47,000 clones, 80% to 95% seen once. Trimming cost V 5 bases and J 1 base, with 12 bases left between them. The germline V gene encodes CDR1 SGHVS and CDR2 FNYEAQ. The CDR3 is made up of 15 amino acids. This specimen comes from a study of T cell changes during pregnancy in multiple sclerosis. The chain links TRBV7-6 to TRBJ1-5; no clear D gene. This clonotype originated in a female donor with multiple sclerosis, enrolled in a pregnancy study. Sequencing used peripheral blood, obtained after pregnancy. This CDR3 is CASSPEAVSNQPQHF. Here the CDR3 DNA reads TGTGCCAGCAGCCCAGAGGCAGTCAGCAATCAGCCCCAGCATTTT.